The sequence of this T cell receptor beta chain was determined in a study of OX40 agonist ivuxolimab in advanced cancers. Looking at the study overall: Ivuxolimab was a fully human IgG2 agonistic monoclonal antibody targeting the costimulatory receptor OX40 (CD134). Intravenous ivuxolimab was administered to patients every 2 weeks at six dose levels: 0.01, 0.1, 0.3, 1.5, 3 and 10 mg/kg. Of the 50 or so patients in dose escalation, around 19 had hepatocellular carcinoma, around 15 had melanoma, 9 had renal cell carcinoma and 9 had head and neck cancer. A male proportion of around 83% and a mean age of about 60 years, ranging from roughly 23 to 85, were recorded for the dose-escalation cohort. Patients were allowed to have had prior anti-PD-1, anti-PD-L1 or anti-CTLA-4 therapy, and around 40% of the dose-escalation patients had previously received checkpoint inhibitors. Partial responses occurred in three dose-escalation patients, of whom one had hepatocellular carcinoma and two had cutaneous melanoma. The purpose of peripheral TCRbeta sequencing was to test whether ivuxolimab changed TCR sequence diversity and led to clonal T-cell expansion. The monotherapy dose-escalation portion (N ≈ 56 patients) of the phase I ivuxolimab trial is reported in the paper. On the study overall, not on this receptor specifically: At doses of 0.1 to 3.0 mg/kg, clonal expansion of both CD4+ and CD8+ blood T cells was observed from baseline to week 6. Which antigens the clonally expanded peripheral T cells were specific for was not determined. Partial responders in the 0.1-3.0 mg/kg groups had among the lowest normalized peripheral clonal expansion, especially among CD8+ T cells. Low levels of normalized T-cell clonal expansion were also seen in some patients who did not respond. On average, CD8+ T cells showed more expanded clones than CD4+ T cells after ivuxolimab.

Patients with a history of autoimmune disease or receiving systemic immunosuppression were excluded from the trial. Peripheral blood for TCR sequencing was drawn from every dose cohort at baseline, at cycle 4 day 1 and at cycle 7 day 1. Samples were obtained from an open-label, multicenter, first-in-human phase I dose-escalation trial of ivuxolimab. Adults with locally advanced or metastatic head and neck squamous cell, hepatocellular, melanoma or renal cell carcinoma were enrolled in the trial. Before TCR sequencing, CD4+ and CD8+ T cells were separately sorted from peripheral blood. Genomic DNA was extracted from sorted cells for sequencing of the TCRbeta CDR3 region. The immunoSEQ Assay was used for sequencing of TCRbeta CDR3 regions. Drawn from immuneACCESS, this table holds only the in-frame rearrangements with V and J called that TCRdb kept. Clones are partly lost; checked studies trace under half to an unresolved V gene and leave the rest unexplained. For this sample the table gives approximately 63,000 clones, of which roughly 89% were detected only once. The ten top clones hold roughly 1.2% of the sample.

Details on this clone: Its antigen remains undetermined. Within one base of it there is no much larger clone, and no base qualities were kept.

Reading the germline V gene (reference sequence) gives CDR1 SGHKS and CDR2 YYEKEE. V trim: 5 bases; J trim: 6 bases; unmatched bases: 9. From its cysteine to its phenylalanine, the CDR3 spans 14 amino acids. Only the CDR3 portion is preserved as DNA: 42 bases, with reading frame beginning at the first base. Here the chain combines TRBV5-5 and TRBJ2-3, with 7 bases aligning to TRBD1. Sequences were derived from CD4+ or CD8+ T cells sorted from blood, sampled in a trial of the OX40 agonist ivuxolimab. The sequence derives from an adult with an advanced solid tumor such as melanoma, head and neck, liver or kidney cancer. For the CDR3, the sequence is CASSSNTGEDTQYF. The sequence in DNA is TGTGCCAGCAGTTCGAACACAGGGGAGGATACGCAGTATTTT.